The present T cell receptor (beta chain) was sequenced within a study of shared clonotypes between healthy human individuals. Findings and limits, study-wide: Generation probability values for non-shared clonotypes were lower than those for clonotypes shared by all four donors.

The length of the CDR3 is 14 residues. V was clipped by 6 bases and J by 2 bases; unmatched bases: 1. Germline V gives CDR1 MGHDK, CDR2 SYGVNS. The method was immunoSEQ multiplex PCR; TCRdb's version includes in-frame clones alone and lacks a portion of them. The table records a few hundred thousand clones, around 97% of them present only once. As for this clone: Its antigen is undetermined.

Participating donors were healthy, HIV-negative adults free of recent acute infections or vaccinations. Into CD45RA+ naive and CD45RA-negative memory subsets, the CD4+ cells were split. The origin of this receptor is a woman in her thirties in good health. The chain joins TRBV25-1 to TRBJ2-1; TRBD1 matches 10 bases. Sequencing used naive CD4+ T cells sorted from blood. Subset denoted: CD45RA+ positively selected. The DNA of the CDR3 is TGTGCCAGCAGGACAGGGGGCACCTACAATGAGCAGTTCTTC. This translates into CASRTGGTYNEQFF.